The 3 T cell receptor beta chains in this list originate from one sample, sequenced in a study of low-dose radiotherapy and immunotherapy resistance in tumors. The time point denotes: before trial treatment. Alpha and beta chains were covered, as first-strand cDNA relied on TRAV- and TRBV-specific primers. TCR amplification involved 20 to 25 PCR cycles with a constant-region primer and V-primer adapter. Using its own MiXCR run on the reads, TCRdb lists one record per CDR3 protein. The sample includes fewer than 90,000 distinct CDR3 sequences, approximately 20% of them seen just once. Sequencing was performed on PBMCs, taken before treatment. The receptors were sampled from a male donor with prostate cancer.

This clonotype was picked up many times. The rearrangement joins TRBV5-1 to TRBJ2-1; possibly TRBD2 for D (5 bases). The CDR3 is 12 residues long. CDR1 and CDR2 from the germline V gene are SGHRS and YFSETQ. Trimming stripped 7 bases from V and 7 bases from J, with 12 bases between. In DNA, the CDR3 is TGCGCCAGCTGGAACCCGGGAAATGAGCAGTTCTTC. Its protein is CASWNPGNEQFF.

Ten or more counts support this clonotype. This rearrangement joins TRBV20-1 to TRBJ2-5; D is possibly TRBD1 (5 bases). This CDR3 has 12 amino acids. Germline V gene data show CDR1 as DFQATT and CDR2 as SNEGSKA (reference sequence). The germline V and J ends were trimmed by 6 bases and 3 bases, with 11 bases remaining between them. Here the CDR3 reads CSARAGEETQYF. Here the CDR3 DNA reads TGCAGTGCCAGGGCTGGGGAAGAGACCCAGTACTTC.

This clonotype was observed many times. This CDR3 reads CASSFFSGELFF. The CDR3 DNA reads TGTGCCAGCAGCTTTTTCAGCGGGGAGCTGTTTTTT. The chain recombines TRBV7-2 with TRBJ2-2, with unresolved D. V was cut by 3 bases and J by 7 bases, with 6 bases left in between. Germline V gene lookup returns CDR1 SGHTA and CDR2 FQGNSA. The CDR3 runs to 12 residues. The complete variable domain, with remaining parts taken from reference TRBV7-2 and TRBJ2-2, reads GAGVSQSPSNKVTEKGKDVELRCDPISGHTALYWYRQSLGQGLEFLIYFQGNSAPDKSGLPSDRFSAERTGGSVSTLTIQRTQQEDSAVYLCASSFFSGELFFGEGSRLTVL.